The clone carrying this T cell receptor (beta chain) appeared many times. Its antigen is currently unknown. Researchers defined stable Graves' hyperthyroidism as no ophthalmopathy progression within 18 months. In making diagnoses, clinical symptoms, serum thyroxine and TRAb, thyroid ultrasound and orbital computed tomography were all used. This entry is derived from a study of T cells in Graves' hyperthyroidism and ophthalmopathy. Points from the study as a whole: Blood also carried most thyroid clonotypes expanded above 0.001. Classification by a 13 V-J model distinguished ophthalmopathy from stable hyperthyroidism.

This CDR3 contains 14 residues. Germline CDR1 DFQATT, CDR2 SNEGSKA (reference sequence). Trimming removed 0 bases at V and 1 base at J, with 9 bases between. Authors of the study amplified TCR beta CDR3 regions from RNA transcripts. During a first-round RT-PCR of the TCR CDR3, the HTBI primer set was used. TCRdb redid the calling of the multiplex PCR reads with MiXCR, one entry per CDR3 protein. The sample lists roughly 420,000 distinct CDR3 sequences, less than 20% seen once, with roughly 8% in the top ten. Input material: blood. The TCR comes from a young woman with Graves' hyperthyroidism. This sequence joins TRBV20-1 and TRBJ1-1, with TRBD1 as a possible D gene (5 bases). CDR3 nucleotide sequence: TGCAGTGCTAGAGATGGTAGGGGGAACACTGAAGCTTTCTTT. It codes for CSARDGRGNTEAFF.